This T cell receptor beta chain originates from a study of T cells in Graves' hyperthyroidism and ophthalmopathy. Findings of the study overall: Blood shared most expanded thyroid clonotypes above 0.001.

With respect to this clonotype: Its specificity is not known.

The study excluded patients with uncontrolled infection, other autoimmune disease, pregnancy or lactation. Researchers took RNA transcripts and amplified the TCR beta CDR3 regions from them. In the first-round RT-PCR of the TCR CDR3, the HTBI primer set was used. TCRdb reanalysed the multiplex PCR reads using MiXCR and keeps one entry per CDR3 protein. The table includes almost 600,000 distinct CDR3 sequences, 46% detected once. The clonotype was recovered from a woman under 30 with Graves' hyperthyroidism. Sequenced sample: peripheral blood or thyroid tissue (not recorded which).

The CDR3 spells CASSEGTAANVLTF. The CDR3 DNA sequence: TGTGCCAGCAGTGAAGGAACGGCGGCCAACGTCCTGACTTTC. This sequence joins TRBV2 and TRBJ2-6; D uncertain. This CDR3 region has 14 residues. Germline loops: CDR1 SNHLY, CDR2 FYNNEI. The ends were cut back, 1 base at V and 6 bases at J, with 7 bases in the middle.